This T cell receptor beta chain is drawn from a study of PD-1 blockade in classical Hodgkin lymphoma. Following autologous stem cell transplantation, relapse occurred in every patient, and exposure to brentuximab vedotin varied. Using magnetic negative selection, the CD4+ T cells were separated out of thawed PBMCs. Assay: immunoSEQ multiplex PCR; the TCRdb copy retains only in-frame clones and omits some. The table shows 30,000 to 40,000 clones, with about 93% occurring only once. The trim removed 2 bases at V and 7 bases at J, leaving 9 bases unmatched. Looked up from germline, CDR1 is SGHRS and CDR2 is YFSETQ. The CDR3 is 15 residues long. On this clone itself: No antigen is known for it.

Findings of the study overall: By cycle point C4D1, TCR diversity had risen significantly in CD4+ cells (but not CD8+ cells). Diversity similar to that of newly diagnosed patients was seen at baseline in complete responders.

The V call is TRBV5-1, the J call TRBJ2-7; 10 bases align to TRBD2. Here the sequenced sample was CD4+ T cells from blood, taken at baseline. The clonotype comes from a human donor with classical Hodgkin lymphoma. CDR3 protein: CASSFSGRAVGEQYF. The CDR3 DNA sequence: TGCGCCAGCAGCTTCAGCGGGAGGGCGGTCGGGGAGCAGTACTTC.